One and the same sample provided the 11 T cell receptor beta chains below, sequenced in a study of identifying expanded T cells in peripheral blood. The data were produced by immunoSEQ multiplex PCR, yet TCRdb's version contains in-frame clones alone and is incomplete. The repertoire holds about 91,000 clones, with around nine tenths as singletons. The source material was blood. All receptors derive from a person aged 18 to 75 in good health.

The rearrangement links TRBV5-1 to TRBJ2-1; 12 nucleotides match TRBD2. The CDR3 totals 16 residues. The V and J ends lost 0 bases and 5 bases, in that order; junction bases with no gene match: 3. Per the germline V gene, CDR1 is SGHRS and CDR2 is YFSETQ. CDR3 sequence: CASSLDLAGGDNEQFF. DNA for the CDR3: TGCGCCAGCAGCTTGGACCTAGCGGGAGGGGACAATGAGCAGTTCTTC.

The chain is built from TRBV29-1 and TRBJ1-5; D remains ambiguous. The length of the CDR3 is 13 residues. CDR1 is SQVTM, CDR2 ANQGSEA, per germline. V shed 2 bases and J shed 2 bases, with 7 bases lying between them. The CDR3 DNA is TGCAGCGTTGAACTAGGGCGCAATCAGCCCCAGCATTTT. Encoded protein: CSVELGRNQPQHF.

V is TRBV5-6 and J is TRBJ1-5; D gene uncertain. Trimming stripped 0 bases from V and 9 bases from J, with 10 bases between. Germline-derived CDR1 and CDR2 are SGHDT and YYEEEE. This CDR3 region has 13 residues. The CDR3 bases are TGTGCCAGCAGCTTGGGGGTTCGGGGGCCCCAGCATTTT. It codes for CASSLGVRGPQHF.

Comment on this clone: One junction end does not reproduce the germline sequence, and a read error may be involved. CDR3 nucleotide sequence: TGTGCCAGCAGGACAGGGTTTGGGACTAGCGAGCTCTTC. Residues: CASRTGFGTSELF. V usage is TRBV6-5 and J usage is TRBJ2-1; 10 nucleotides line up with TRBD2. CDR1 MNHEY and CDR2 SVGAGI come from the germline V gene. The CDR3 is 13 amino acids.

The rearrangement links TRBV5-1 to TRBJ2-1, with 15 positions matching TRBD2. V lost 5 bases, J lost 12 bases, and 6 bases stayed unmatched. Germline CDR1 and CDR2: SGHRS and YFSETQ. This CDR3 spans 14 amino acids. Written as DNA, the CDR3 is TGCGCCAGCAGTCCCGGGACTAGCGGGGGGCCGCAGTTCTTC. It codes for CASSPGTSGGPQFF.

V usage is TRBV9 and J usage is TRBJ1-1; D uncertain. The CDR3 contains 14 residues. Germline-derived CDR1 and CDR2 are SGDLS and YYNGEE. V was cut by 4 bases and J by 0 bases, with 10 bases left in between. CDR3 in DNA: TGTGCCAGCAGCCCGGGGATGGTGAACACTGAAGCTTTCTTT. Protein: CASSPGMVNTEAFF.

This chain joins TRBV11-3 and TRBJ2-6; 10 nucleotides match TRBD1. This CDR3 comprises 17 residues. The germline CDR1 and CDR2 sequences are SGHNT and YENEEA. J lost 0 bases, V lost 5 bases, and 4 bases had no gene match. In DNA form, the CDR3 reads TGTGCCAGCAGCCCCGGGACAGGGGACTCTGGGGCCAACGTCCTGACTTTC. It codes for CASSPGTGDSGANVLTF. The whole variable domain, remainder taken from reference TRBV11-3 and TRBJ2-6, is EAGVVQSPRYKIIEKKQPVAFWCNPISGHNTLYWYLQNLGQGPELLIRYENEEAVDDSQLPKDRFSAERLKGVDSTLKIQPAELGDSAVYLCASSPGTGDSGANVLTFGAGSRLTVL.

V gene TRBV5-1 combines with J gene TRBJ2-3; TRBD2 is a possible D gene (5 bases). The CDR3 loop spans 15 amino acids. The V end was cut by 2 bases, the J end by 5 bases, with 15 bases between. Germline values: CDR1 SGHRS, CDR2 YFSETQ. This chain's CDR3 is CASSFGEGSIDTQYF. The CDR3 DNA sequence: TGCGCCAGCAGCTTTGGAGAGGGTTCGATAGATACGCAGTATTTT.

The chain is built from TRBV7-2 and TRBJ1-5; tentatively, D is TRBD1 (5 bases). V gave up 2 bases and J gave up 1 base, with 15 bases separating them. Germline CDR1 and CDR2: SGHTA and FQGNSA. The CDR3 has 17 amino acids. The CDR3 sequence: CASSLSPRQTSNQPQHF. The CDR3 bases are TGTGCCAGCAGCTTATCCCCTCGACAGACCAGCAATCAGCCCCAGCATTTT.

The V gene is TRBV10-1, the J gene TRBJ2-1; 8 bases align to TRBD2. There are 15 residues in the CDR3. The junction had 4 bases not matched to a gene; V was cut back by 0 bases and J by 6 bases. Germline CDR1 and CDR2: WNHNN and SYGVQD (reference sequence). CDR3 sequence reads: CASSESVAGGNEQFF. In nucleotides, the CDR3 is TGCGCCAGCAGTGAGTCGGTGGCGGGGGGCAATGAGCAGTTCTTC.

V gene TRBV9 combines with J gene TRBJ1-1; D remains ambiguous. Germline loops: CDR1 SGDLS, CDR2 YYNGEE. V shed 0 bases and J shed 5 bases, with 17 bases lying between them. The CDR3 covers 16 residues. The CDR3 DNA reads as TGTGCCAGCAGCGTAGTAACGACGAGAGGCCTGACTGAAGCTTTCTTT. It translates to CASSVVTTRGLTEAFF.